Listed below are T cell receptor beta chains from one sample, sequenced in a study of prognosis after radiotherapy for stage I lung cancer. From the multiplex PCR reads, TCRdb called clonotypes with MiXCR, one entry per CDR3 protein. The sample records tens of thousands of distinct CDR3 sequences, about 24% being singletons. This specimen consisted of PBMCs, obtained before or after stereotactic body radiation therapy (not recorded which). These receptors were taken from a donor aged 50 or older with non-small cell lung cancer. Each CDR3 is given with its conserved first and last residue. The order of the fields is clone size, J gene, V gene, D gene, CDR3 protein, CDR3 DNA. D genes are given only for firm matches. Not every row has a clone size; where given, it reads once, few, many or a size class.

few TRBJ2-3 TRBV5-4 TRBD2 CASSLYSGGSTDTQYF TGTGCCAGCAGCTTGTATTCGGGGGGGTCCACAGATACGCAGTATTTT
few TRBJ1-5 TRBV5-5 TRBD1 CASSPDPQGINQPQHF TGTGCCAGCAGCCCCGACCCACAGGGGATCAATCAGCCCCAGCATTTT
many TRBJ2-3 TRBV2 TRBD1 CASSPSTGGHRTDTQYF TGTGCCAGCAGTCCTTCGACAGGGGGCCACCGCACAGATACGCAGTATTTT
many TRBJ2-6 TRBV5-1 - CASSGDGSSGANVLTF TGCGCCAGCAGCGGGGACGGAAGCTCTGGGGCCAACGTCCTGACTTTC
many TRBJ1-5 TRBV5-8 TRBD1 CASSLAETGRIGQPQHF TGTGCCAGCAGCTTGGCCGAGACAGGGAGAATAGGGCAGCCCCAGCATTTT
many TRBJ2-1 TRBV19 TRBD1 CASSISGTGQFF TGTGCCAGTAGTATCTCCGGGACAGGACAGTTCTTC
many TRBJ2-7 TRBV27 TRBD1 CASSLSSTGSSYEQYF TGTGCCAGCAGTTTATCATCGACAGGGAGCTCCTACGAGCAGTACTTC
many TRBJ2-7 TRBV11-2 - CASSLLGGDYEQYF TGTGCCAGCAGCTTACTTGGCGGAGACTACGAGCAGTACTTC
- TRBJ2-7 TRBV18 TRBD1 CASSQAQGQRKSYEQYF TGTGCCAGCTCACAAGCACAGGGACAGCGAAAATCCTACGAGCAGTACTTC
many TRBJ2-2 TRBV27 - CASRLGRRHTGELFF TGTGCCAGCAGGTTGGGGAGGAGGCACACCGGGGAGCTGTTTTTT
many TRBJ2-1 TRBV4-1 - CASSRTGTFAGDEQFF TGCGCCAGCAGCCGAACCGGGACTTTTGCAGGGGATGAGCAGTTCTTC
many TRBJ2-7 TRBV20-1 - CSASQSGGGGRSYEQYF TGCAGTGCTAGTCAGTCAGGGGGAGGCGGGCGGTCCTACGAGCAGTACTTC
many TRBJ2-7 TRBV5-5 TRBD1 CASSRRQGGSYEQYF TGTGCCAGCAGCCGACGACAGGGTGGGTCCTACGAGCAGTACTTC
- TRBJ2-5 TRBV10-3 TRBD2 CAISESLAGVLAETQYF TGTGCCATCAGTGAGTCCTTAGCGGGGGTCCTGGCGGAGACCCAGTACTTC
many TRBJ2-2 TRBV2 - CASSEFLTAERAEEPNTGELFF TGTGCCAGCAGTGAATTCTTAACAGCAGAGCGAGCTGAAGAACCGAACACCGGGGAGCTGTTTTTT
- TRBJ1-1 TRBV4-1 - CASSQDIPLGSTEAFF TGCGCCAGCAGCCAAGATATCCCGCTGGGTTCCACTGAAGCTTTCTTT
many TRBJ2-7 TRBV20-1 TRBD1 CSASPGDRVTYEQYF TGCAGTGCCAGCCCCGGGGACAGGGTTACCTACGAGCAGTACTTC
many TRBJ2-3 TRBV19 TRBD2 CASSIRSGGGTDTQYF TGTGCCAGTAGTATAAGGAGCGGGGGCGGCACAGATACGCAGTATTTT
many TRBJ1-1 TRBV18 - CASSPPAGGSTEAFF TGTGCCAGCTCACCACCGGCGGGAGGAAGCACTGAAGCTTTCTTT
medium-sized TRBJ1-2 TRBV20-1 - CSAPSRVGGYTF TGCAGTGCCCCTTCCAGGGTCGGCGGCTACACCTTC
many TRBJ2-3 TRBV7-9 - CATTGTSTDTQYF TGTGCCACGACCGGGACTAGCACAGATACGCAGTATTTT
many TRBJ1-5 TRBV6-5 - CASSYDQLQPQHF TGTGCCAGCAGTTACGATCAGCTTCAGCCCCAGCATTTT
many TRBJ1-1 TRBV30 - CAWRRLSGNTEAFF TGTGCCTGGAGGAGACTGTCAGGGAACACTGAAGCTTTCTTT
many TRBJ2-7 TRBV7-7 - CASSLETESEQYF TGTGCTAGCAGCTTAGAAACGGAGAGCGAGCAGTACTTC